The rows below give T cell receptor beta chains drawn from one sample of a study of T-cell reconstitution after alpha-beta-depleted transplantation in children. From the PCR reads, TCRdb called clonotypes with MiXCR, one entry per CDR3 protein. The repertoire holds 380,000 or so distinct CDR3 sequences, with 13% as singletons. The source was PBMCs, collected from the stem cell graft. Receptors originate from a human donor who donated a stem cell graft to a child with Fanconi anemia. The CDR3 runs from the conserved cysteine through the conserved F or W. The D gene is left open where the match is weak. The listing skips clone size in some rows; elsewhere it reads once, few, many or a size class.

d_call: .
j_call: TRBJ2-1
v_call: TRBV29-1
clone_size: .
cdr3_nt: TGCAGCGTTGCCAGGGCCCATGAGCAGTTCTTC
cdr3_aa: CSVARAHEQFF

d_call: TRBD1
j_call: TRBJ1-3
v_call: TRBV5-1
clone_size: many
cdr3_nt: TGCGCCAGCAGCTTGAGCCACAGGGGAGCTTCGGGAGGAAACACCATATATTTT
cdr3_aa: CASSLSHRGASGGNTIYF

d_call: .
j_call: TRBJ2-3
v_call: TRBV5-1
clone_size: .
cdr3_nt: TGCGCCAGCAGAGCGGGCCCTAGCACAGATACGCAGTATTTT
cdr3_aa: CASRAGPSTDTQYF

d_call: .
j_call: TRBJ2-3
v_call: TRBV6-1
clone_size: .
cdr3_nt: TGTGCCAGCAGGCCTGGACGGTACACAGATACGCAGTATTTT
cdr3_aa: CASRPGRYTDTQYF

d_call: .
j_call: TRBJ1-4
v_call: TRBV5-1
clone_size: .
cdr3_nt: TGCGCCAGCAGCTTGGAAGGAAACCTGGACGAAAAACTGTTTTTT
cdr3_aa: CASSLEGNLDEKLFF

d_call: TRBD1
j_call: TRBJ1-2
v_call: TRBV2
clone_size: many
cdr3_nt: TGTGCCACCTACGACAGGGCTGGCTATGGCTACACCTTC
cdr3_aa: CATYDRAGYGYTF

d_call: TRBD1
j_call: TRBJ1-1
v_call: TRBV12-5
clone_size: few
cdr3_nt: TGTGCTAGTGGCACGGGACAGCCGAACACTGAAGCTTTCTTT
cdr3_aa: CASGTGQPNTEAFF

d_call: .
j_call: TRBJ1-1
v_call: TRBV15
clone_size: few
cdr3_nt: TGTGCCACCCGTCAGGGCCAGAACACTGAAGCTTTCTTT
cdr3_aa: CATRQGQNTEAFF

d_call: .
j_call: TRBJ2-1
v_call: TRBV20-1
clone_size: few
cdr3_nt: TGCAGTGCTAGAAACCGGGTTGAAAATGAGCAGTTCTTC
cdr3_aa: CSARNRVENEQFF

d_call: TRBD2
j_call: TRBJ2-6
v_call: TRBV7-8
clone_size: few
cdr3_nt: TGTGCCAGTATAGGACTAGCGGGGGCTGGGGCCAACGTCCTGACTTTC
cdr3_aa: CASIGLAGAGANVLTF

d_call: .
j_call: TRBJ2-5
v_call: TRBV5-1
clone_size: few
cdr3_nt: TGCGCCAGCAGCTCACAACCACAAGAGACCCAGTACTTC
cdr3_aa: CASSSQPQETQYF

d_call: .
j_call: TRBJ1-3
v_call: TRBV5-1
clone_size: .
cdr3_nt: TGCGCCAGCAGCTCCGGAGCAGGGACTACCTCTGGAAACACCATATATTTT
cdr3_aa: CASSSGAGTTSGNTIYF

d_call: .
j_call: TRBJ1-1
v_call: TRBV29-1
clone_size: few
cdr3_nt: TGCAGCGTTGATGGGGGGAAGGGGGGCGTCACTGAAGCTTTCTTT
cdr3_aa: CSVDGGKGGVTEAFF

d_call: .
j_call: TRBJ1-4
v_call: TRBV9
clone_size: .
cdr3_nt: TGTGCCAGCAGCGGGATCCGGGATTGGGGGGGAAAACTGTTTTTT
cdr3_aa: CASSGIRDWGGKLFF

d_call: .
j_call: TRBJ2-3
v_call: TRBV10-1
clone_size: few
cdr3_nt: TGCGCCAGCAGTGGAGGGGTTATAGACACAGATACGCAGTATTTT
cdr3_aa: CASSGGVIDTDTQYF

d_call: .
j_call: TRBJ1-1
v_call: TRBV12-3/TRBV12-4
clone_size: many
cdr3_nt: TGTGCCAGCAGTCCATCAGGGTGGAACACTGAAGCTTTCTTT
cdr3_aa: CASSPSGWNTEAFF

d_call: TRBD1
j_call: TRBJ2-5
v_call: TRBV6-2/TRBV6-3
clone_size: many
cdr3_nt: TGTGCCAGCAGTTACTCGGGGACAGATCGGGAGACCCAGTACTTC
cdr3_aa: CASSYSGTDRETQYF

d_call: TRBD1
j_call: TRBJ1-5
v_call: TRBV5-1
clone_size: .
cdr3_nt: TGCGCCAGCAGCTTGTACGGGACAGGGGATCAGCCCCAGCATTTT
cdr3_aa: CASSLYGTGDQPQHF

d_call: TRBD1
j_call: TRBJ1-5
v_call: TRBV18
clone_size: few
cdr3_nt: TGTGCCAGCTCACAAGACAGGGAACGACAGCCCCAGCATTTT
cdr3_aa: CASSQDRERQPQHF

d_call: TRBD2
j_call: TRBJ2-1
v_call: TRBV2
clone_size: .
cdr3_nt: TGTGCCACCAGCGCAGGACTAGCGAATGAGCAGTTCTTC
cdr3_aa: CATSAGLANEQFF

d_call: TRBD1
j_call: TRBJ2-7
v_call: TRBV10-1
clone_size: .
cdr3_nt: TGCGCCAGCAGTGTGGACAGGGTGGGGAATTACGAGCAGTACTTC
cdr3_aa: CASSVDRVGNYEQYF

d_call: .
j_call: TRBJ2-1
v_call: TRBV6-2/TRBV6-3
clone_size: once
cdr3_nt: TGTGCCAGCAGTCAGGGGCAGGGAAGGCAGTTCTTC
cdr3_aa: CASSQGQGRQFF

d_call: .
j_call: TRBJ2-1
v_call: TRBV6-2/TRBV6-3
clone_size: many
cdr3_nt: TGTGCCAGCAGATTGCTGGGCAATGAGCAGTTCTTC
cdr3_aa: CASRLLGNEQFF

d_call: .
j_call: TRBJ1-1
v_call: TRBV6-1
clone_size: .
cdr3_nt: TGTGCCAGCAGTGAAGCGTGGGGGGCAGTCACTGAAGCTTTCTTT
cdr3_aa: CASSEAWGAVTEAFF

d_call: .
j_call: TRBJ2-1
v_call: TRBV15
clone_size: many
cdr3_nt: TGTGCCACCAGCAGAGATATGATGAGCTCCTACAATGAGCAGTTCTTC
cdr3_aa: CATSRDMMSSYNEQFF

d_call: .
j_call: TRBJ2-2
v_call: TRBV7-2
clone_size: .
cdr3_nt: TGTGCCAGCAGCCGCCCAGGGGGGGGAGTGAACACCGGGGAGCTGTTTTTT
cdr3_aa: CASSRPGGGVNTGELFF

d_call: TRBD1
j_call: TRBJ1-2
v_call: TRBV29-1
clone_size: few
cdr3_nt: TGCAGCACACAGGGGGCTTCGGGCTACACCTTC
cdr3_aa: CSTQGASGYTF

d_call: TRBD1
j_call: TRBJ2-3
v_call: TRBV7-8
clone_size: few
cdr3_nt: TGTGCCAGCAGCCTTTTCCACACAGGGGAACCGACAGATACGCAGTATTTT
cdr3_aa: CASSLFHTGEPTDTQYF

d_call: .
j_call: TRBJ1-1
v_call: TRBV21-1
clone_size: many
cdr3_nt: TGTGCCAGCAGCAAAGGGGTGGAGAACACTGAAGCTTTCTTT
cdr3_aa: CASSKGVENTEAFF

d_call: .
j_call: TRBJ1-6
v_call: TRBV10-2
clone_size: .
cdr3_nt: TGCGCCAGCAGTCGGACAGAGAGCTCCTATAATTCACCCCTCCACTTT
cdr3_aa: CASSRTESSYNSPLHF

d_call: .
j_call: TRBJ2-2
v_call: TRBV12-3/TRBV12-4
clone_size: .
cdr3_nt: TGTGCCAGCAGGGATGGAGCACTGGGCACCGGGGAGCTGTTTTTT
cdr3_aa: CASRDGALGTGELFF

d_call: .
j_call: TRBJ2-1
v_call: TRBV20-1
clone_size: .
cdr3_nt: TGCAGTGCTAGCAACCGCCGGAGGACCAATGAGCAGTTCTTC
cdr3_aa: CSASNRRRTNEQFF